The 8 T cell receptor beta chains below were found in one sample sequenced in a study of T cell responses to AZD1222 COVID-19 vaccine. Libraries were prepared by immunoSEQ multiplex PCR; TCRdb keeps only in-frame clonotypes and omits some of them. The sample includes some 150,000 clones, approximately 90% of them seen just once. Sample: peripheral blood, taken on day 0 of AZD1222 vaccination. The receptors were gathered from an adult in good health.

The V call is TRBV5-4, the J call TRBJ2-5; 14 positions match TRBD2. Germline lookup yields CDR1 SGHNT and CDR2 YYREEE (reference sequence). CDR3 length equals 16 residues. Trimming at V came to 3 bases and at J to 5 bases, leaving 6 bases not matched to a gene. The CDR3 region has the DNA TGTGCCAGCAGCTCAGGGACTAGCGGGAGTCAGGAGACCCAGTACTTC. Amino acids: CASSSGTSGSQETQYF.

The V and J genes are TRBV9 and TRBJ2-1, with 10 nucleotides matching TRBD2. Trimming cost V 2 bases and J 7 bases; bases outside gene matches: 6. The CDR3 has 15 residues. Germline CDR1 is SGDLS and CDR2 is YYNGEE. The CDR3 here is CASSVFLAGVNEQFF. As DNA, the CDR3 is TGTGCCAGCAGCGTGTTCCTAGCGGGGGTAAATGAGCAGTTCTTC. Supplemented by reference TRBV9 and TRBJ2-1, the full variable domain reads DSGVTQTPKHLITATGQRVTLRCSPRSGDLSVYWYQQSLDQGLQFLIQYYNGEERAKGNILERFSAQQFPDLHSELNLSSLELGDSALYFCASSVFLAGVNEQFFGPGTRLTVL.

This clone was recorded once. This chain links TRBV9 with TRBJ2-5, with 9 bases lining up with TRBD2. V lost 6 bases, J lost 1 base, and 4 bases stayed unmatched. This CDR3 spans 14 amino acids. CDR1 SGDLS and CDR2 YYNGEE come from the germline V gene. CDR3 sequence (DNA): TGTGCCAGCACCCGGACTAGCGCCCAAGAGACCCAGTACTTC. Its protein is CASTRTSAQETQYF.

The chain employs TRBV4-2 and TRBJ2-5; D possibly uses TRBD1 or TRBD2 (6 bases each). Trimming removed 4 bases at V and 0 bases at J, with 21 bases between. Germline CDR1 and CDR2: LGHNA and YNFKEQ. The CDR3 extends over 18 amino acids. Here the CDR3 reads CASSRVSGRGEDQETQYF. The CDR3 nucleotides read TGTGCCAGCAGCCGGGTCTCGGGAAGGGGGGAGGACCAAGAGACCCAGTACTTC.

This chain connects TRBV6-5 to TRBJ2-1; 7 bases agree with TRBD2. The V gene's germline CDR1 is MNHEY and CDR2 SVGAGI. This CDR3 has 16 amino acids. V lost 2 bases and J lost 6; bases outside the gene matches: 10. CDR3 DNA sequence: TGTGCCAGCAGTTACGCGGGGGTCCCTGGAAGCAATGAGCAGTTCTTC. Its translation: CASSYAGVPGSNEQFF.

J is TRBJ2-7 and V is TRBV5-1; perhaps TRBD1 as D (6 bases). CDR3 length: 14 residues. Per the germline V gene, CDR1 is SGHRS and CDR2 is YFSETQ. Trimming cost V 5 bases and J 6 bases, with 18 bases left between them. CDR3 DNA sequence: TGCGCCAGCAGTGCAACAGGGACGTCGGGCGAGCAGTACTTC. Its translation is CASSATGTSGEQYF.

The chain carries TRBV2 and TRBJ1-3; D might be TRBD1 (5 bases). Germline V gives CDR1 SNHLY, CDR2 FYNNEI. V was cut by 3 bases and J by 0 bases, with 9 bases left in between. This CDR3 has 15 residues. This chain's CDR3 is CASSDGAISGNTIYF. The CDR3 coding sequence is TGTGCCAGCAGTGACGGGGCGATCTCTGGAAACACCATATATTTT.

The rearrangement uses TRBV9 and TRBJ1-1; 7 bases map to TRBD1. In germline, CDR1 is SGDLS, CDR2 YYNGEE. This CDR3 has 13 residues. V lost 5 bases to trimming and J lost 1 base; unmatched junction nucleotides: 2. The CDR3 DNA reads TGTGCCAGCAGTAGGACAGGGAACACTGAAGCTTTCTTT. Residues: CASSRTGNTEAFF.